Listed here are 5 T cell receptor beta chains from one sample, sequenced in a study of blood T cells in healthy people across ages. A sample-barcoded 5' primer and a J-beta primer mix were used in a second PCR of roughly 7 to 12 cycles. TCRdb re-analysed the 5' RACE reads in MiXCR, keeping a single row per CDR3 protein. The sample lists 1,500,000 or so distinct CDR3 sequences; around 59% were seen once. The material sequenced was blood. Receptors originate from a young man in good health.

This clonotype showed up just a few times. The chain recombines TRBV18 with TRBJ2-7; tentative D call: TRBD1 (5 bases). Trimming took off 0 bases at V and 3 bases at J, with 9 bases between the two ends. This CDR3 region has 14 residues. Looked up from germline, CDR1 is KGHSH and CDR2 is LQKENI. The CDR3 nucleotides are TGTGCCAGCTCACCACCCACAGGCAACTACGAGCAGTACTTC. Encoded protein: CASSPPTGNYEQYF.

CDR3 amino acids: CSARERETQYF. The CDR3 DNA is TGCAGTGCTAGAGAGAGGGAGACCCAGTACTTC. The rearrangement joins TRBV20-1 to TRBJ2-5; D gene ambiguous. CDR1 and CDR2 from the germline V gene are DFQATT and SNEGSKA (reference sequence). This CDR3 is built from 11 residues. Trimming shortened V by 0 bases and J by 5 bases, and 4 bases separated the two germline ends.

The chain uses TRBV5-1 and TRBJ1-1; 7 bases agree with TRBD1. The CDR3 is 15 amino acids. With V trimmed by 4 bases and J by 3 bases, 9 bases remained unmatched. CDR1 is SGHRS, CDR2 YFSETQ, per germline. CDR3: CASSPRQGWDTEAFF. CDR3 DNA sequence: TGCGCCAGCAGCCCCCGACAGGGTTGGGACACTGAAGCTTTCTTT. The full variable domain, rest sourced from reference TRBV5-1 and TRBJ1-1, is KAGVTQTPRYLIKTRGQQVTLSCSPISGHRSVSWYQQTPGQGLQFLFEYFSETQRNKGNFPGRFSGRQFSNSRSEMNVSTLELGDSALYLCASSPRQGWDTEAFFGQGTRLTVV.

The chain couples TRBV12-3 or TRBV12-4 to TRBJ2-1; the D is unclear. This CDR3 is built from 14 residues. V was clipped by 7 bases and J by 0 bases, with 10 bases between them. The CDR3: CASMAVSSYNEQFF. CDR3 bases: TGTGCCAGCATGGCGGTTAGCTCCTACAATGAGCAGTTCTTC.

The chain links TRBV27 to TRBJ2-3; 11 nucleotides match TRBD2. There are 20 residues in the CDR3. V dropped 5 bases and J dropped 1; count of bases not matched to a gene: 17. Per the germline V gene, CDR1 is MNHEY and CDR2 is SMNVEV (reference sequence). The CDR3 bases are TGTGCCAGCAGTCCTGTAGCGGGGGGGATTCCTTGGAGTGGCACAGATACGCAGTATTTT. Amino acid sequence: CASSPVAGGIPWSGTDTQYF.